A single sample gave rise to the 3 T cell receptor beta chains below, sequenced in a study of cytomegalovirus exposure and HLA in healthy donors. Primers included in the PCR were 60 Vbeta and 13 Jbeta primers. This table comes from immunoSEQ multiplex PCR, and its TCRdb copy is limited to in-frame clones, with some not included. The sample consists of some 190,000 clones, more than 75% of them appearing once. Sample: PBMCs. The receptors stem from a man aged 25 to 45 in good health and CMV-seronegative.

The chain couples TRBV19 to TRBJ1-5; D possibly corresponds to TRBD1 (5 bases). The CDR3 extends over 15 amino acids. Per the germline V gene, CDR1 is LNHDA and CDR2 is SQIVND (reference sequence). Trimming cost V 5 bases and J 2 bases, with 13 bases left between them. Written as DNA, the CDR3 is TGTGCCAGTAGTGAACAGGACCGTGGCAATCAGCCCCAGCATTTT. It encodes CASSEQDRGNQPQHF.

The V call is TRBV11-3, the J call TRBJ2-3; 11 positions match TRBD2. Unmatched junction bases numbered 4, after V lost 4 bases and J lost 4 bases. Germline CDR1 reads SGHNT; CDR2 reads YENEEA. The CDR3 sequence is 15 residues long. The CDR3 region has the DNA TGTGCCAGCAGCTCTGGACTAGCGGGCTCAGATACGCAGTATTTT. The encoded protein is CASSSGLAGSDTQYF.

V is TRBV7-9 and J is TRBJ2-3; 8 bases map to TRBD2. CDR3 length equals 14 residues. CDR1 is SEHNR and CDR2 is FQNEAQ in the germline V gene (reference sequence). With V trimmed by 0 bases and J by 6 bases, 2 bases remained unmatched. The DNA of the CDR3 is TGTGCCAGCAGCTTAGCACTAGCGGAGGATACGCAGTATTTT. Its translation: CASSLALAEDTQYF.